Listed below are T cell receptor beta chains from one sample, sequenced in a study of shared clonotypes between healthy human individuals. Using immunoSEQ multiplex PCR, the repertoire was profiled, and TCRdb retains in-frame clones only, with some absent. Altogether under 2.5 million clones are present, approximately 90% being singletons, with the ten largest covering 0.37%. Source material: naive CD4+ T cells from PBMCs. These receptors came from a man between 18 and 29 years old in good health. Some clones in this sample may be carry-over from other donors' samples. Both conserved end residues are part of each CDR3. A D gene is named only where the DNA matches it firmly. Only some rows state a clone size, as once, few, many or a class for expanded clones.

d_call	clone_size	v_call	j_call	cdr3_aa	cdr3_nt
NA	NA	TRBV6-5	TRBJ1-1	CASRYGPGTEAFF	TGTGCCAGCAGATACGGGCCTGGCACTGAAGCTTTCTTT
NA	once	TRBV5-8	TRBJ1-2	CASSPSQGQGYTF	TGTGCCAGCAGCCCAAGCCAGGGGCAAGGCTACACCTTC
NA	NA	TRBV21-1	TRBJ2-1	CASSKMALNPYNEQFF	TGTGCCAGCAGCAAAATGGCACTCAACCCTTACAATGAGCAGTTCTTC
NA	NA	TRBV9	TRBJ2-7	CASSVGQSSYEQYF	TGTGCCAGCAGCGTAGGTCAGAGCTCCTACGAGCAGTACTTC
NA	NA	TRBV5-1	TRBJ2-7	CASSFDSPYEQYF	TGCGCCAGCAGCTTTGACAGTCCCTACGAGCAGTACTTC
NA	NA	TRBV6-5	TRBJ1-1	CASSRTGTTPTEAFF	TGTGCCAGCAGCCGGACCGGGACCACCCCAACTGAAGCTTTCTTT
NA	once	TRBV2	TRBJ2-1	CASSDMRVLNEQFF	TGTGCCAGCAGTGATATGCGGGTATTAAATGAGCAGTTCTTC
TRBD2	NA	TRBV29-1	TRBJ2-7	CSVSPGGMGYEQYF	TGCAGCGTCTCTCCGGGAGGGATGGGCTACGAGCAGTACTTC
TRBD2	NA	TRBV5-6	TRBJ2-1	CASSSRLAGGSYNEQFF	TGTGCCAGCAGCTCGAGACTAGCGGGAGGGTCCTACAATGAGCAGTTCTTC
NA	NA	TRBV6-5	TRBJ2-7	CASSYFGLLKGEQYF	TGTGCCAGCAGTTACTTCGGGTTACTAAAGGGGGAGCAGTACTTC
NA	NA	TRBV7-2	TRBJ2-2	CASSSLLADTGELFF	TGTGCCAGCAGCTCCCTTCTGGCGGATACCGGGGAGCTGTTTTTT
NA	NA	TRBV28	TRBJ2-1	CASSFGGWVRTLLDNEQFF	TGTGCCAGCAGTTTTGGGGGTTGGGTGCGCACCCTACTAGACAATGAGCAGTTCTTC